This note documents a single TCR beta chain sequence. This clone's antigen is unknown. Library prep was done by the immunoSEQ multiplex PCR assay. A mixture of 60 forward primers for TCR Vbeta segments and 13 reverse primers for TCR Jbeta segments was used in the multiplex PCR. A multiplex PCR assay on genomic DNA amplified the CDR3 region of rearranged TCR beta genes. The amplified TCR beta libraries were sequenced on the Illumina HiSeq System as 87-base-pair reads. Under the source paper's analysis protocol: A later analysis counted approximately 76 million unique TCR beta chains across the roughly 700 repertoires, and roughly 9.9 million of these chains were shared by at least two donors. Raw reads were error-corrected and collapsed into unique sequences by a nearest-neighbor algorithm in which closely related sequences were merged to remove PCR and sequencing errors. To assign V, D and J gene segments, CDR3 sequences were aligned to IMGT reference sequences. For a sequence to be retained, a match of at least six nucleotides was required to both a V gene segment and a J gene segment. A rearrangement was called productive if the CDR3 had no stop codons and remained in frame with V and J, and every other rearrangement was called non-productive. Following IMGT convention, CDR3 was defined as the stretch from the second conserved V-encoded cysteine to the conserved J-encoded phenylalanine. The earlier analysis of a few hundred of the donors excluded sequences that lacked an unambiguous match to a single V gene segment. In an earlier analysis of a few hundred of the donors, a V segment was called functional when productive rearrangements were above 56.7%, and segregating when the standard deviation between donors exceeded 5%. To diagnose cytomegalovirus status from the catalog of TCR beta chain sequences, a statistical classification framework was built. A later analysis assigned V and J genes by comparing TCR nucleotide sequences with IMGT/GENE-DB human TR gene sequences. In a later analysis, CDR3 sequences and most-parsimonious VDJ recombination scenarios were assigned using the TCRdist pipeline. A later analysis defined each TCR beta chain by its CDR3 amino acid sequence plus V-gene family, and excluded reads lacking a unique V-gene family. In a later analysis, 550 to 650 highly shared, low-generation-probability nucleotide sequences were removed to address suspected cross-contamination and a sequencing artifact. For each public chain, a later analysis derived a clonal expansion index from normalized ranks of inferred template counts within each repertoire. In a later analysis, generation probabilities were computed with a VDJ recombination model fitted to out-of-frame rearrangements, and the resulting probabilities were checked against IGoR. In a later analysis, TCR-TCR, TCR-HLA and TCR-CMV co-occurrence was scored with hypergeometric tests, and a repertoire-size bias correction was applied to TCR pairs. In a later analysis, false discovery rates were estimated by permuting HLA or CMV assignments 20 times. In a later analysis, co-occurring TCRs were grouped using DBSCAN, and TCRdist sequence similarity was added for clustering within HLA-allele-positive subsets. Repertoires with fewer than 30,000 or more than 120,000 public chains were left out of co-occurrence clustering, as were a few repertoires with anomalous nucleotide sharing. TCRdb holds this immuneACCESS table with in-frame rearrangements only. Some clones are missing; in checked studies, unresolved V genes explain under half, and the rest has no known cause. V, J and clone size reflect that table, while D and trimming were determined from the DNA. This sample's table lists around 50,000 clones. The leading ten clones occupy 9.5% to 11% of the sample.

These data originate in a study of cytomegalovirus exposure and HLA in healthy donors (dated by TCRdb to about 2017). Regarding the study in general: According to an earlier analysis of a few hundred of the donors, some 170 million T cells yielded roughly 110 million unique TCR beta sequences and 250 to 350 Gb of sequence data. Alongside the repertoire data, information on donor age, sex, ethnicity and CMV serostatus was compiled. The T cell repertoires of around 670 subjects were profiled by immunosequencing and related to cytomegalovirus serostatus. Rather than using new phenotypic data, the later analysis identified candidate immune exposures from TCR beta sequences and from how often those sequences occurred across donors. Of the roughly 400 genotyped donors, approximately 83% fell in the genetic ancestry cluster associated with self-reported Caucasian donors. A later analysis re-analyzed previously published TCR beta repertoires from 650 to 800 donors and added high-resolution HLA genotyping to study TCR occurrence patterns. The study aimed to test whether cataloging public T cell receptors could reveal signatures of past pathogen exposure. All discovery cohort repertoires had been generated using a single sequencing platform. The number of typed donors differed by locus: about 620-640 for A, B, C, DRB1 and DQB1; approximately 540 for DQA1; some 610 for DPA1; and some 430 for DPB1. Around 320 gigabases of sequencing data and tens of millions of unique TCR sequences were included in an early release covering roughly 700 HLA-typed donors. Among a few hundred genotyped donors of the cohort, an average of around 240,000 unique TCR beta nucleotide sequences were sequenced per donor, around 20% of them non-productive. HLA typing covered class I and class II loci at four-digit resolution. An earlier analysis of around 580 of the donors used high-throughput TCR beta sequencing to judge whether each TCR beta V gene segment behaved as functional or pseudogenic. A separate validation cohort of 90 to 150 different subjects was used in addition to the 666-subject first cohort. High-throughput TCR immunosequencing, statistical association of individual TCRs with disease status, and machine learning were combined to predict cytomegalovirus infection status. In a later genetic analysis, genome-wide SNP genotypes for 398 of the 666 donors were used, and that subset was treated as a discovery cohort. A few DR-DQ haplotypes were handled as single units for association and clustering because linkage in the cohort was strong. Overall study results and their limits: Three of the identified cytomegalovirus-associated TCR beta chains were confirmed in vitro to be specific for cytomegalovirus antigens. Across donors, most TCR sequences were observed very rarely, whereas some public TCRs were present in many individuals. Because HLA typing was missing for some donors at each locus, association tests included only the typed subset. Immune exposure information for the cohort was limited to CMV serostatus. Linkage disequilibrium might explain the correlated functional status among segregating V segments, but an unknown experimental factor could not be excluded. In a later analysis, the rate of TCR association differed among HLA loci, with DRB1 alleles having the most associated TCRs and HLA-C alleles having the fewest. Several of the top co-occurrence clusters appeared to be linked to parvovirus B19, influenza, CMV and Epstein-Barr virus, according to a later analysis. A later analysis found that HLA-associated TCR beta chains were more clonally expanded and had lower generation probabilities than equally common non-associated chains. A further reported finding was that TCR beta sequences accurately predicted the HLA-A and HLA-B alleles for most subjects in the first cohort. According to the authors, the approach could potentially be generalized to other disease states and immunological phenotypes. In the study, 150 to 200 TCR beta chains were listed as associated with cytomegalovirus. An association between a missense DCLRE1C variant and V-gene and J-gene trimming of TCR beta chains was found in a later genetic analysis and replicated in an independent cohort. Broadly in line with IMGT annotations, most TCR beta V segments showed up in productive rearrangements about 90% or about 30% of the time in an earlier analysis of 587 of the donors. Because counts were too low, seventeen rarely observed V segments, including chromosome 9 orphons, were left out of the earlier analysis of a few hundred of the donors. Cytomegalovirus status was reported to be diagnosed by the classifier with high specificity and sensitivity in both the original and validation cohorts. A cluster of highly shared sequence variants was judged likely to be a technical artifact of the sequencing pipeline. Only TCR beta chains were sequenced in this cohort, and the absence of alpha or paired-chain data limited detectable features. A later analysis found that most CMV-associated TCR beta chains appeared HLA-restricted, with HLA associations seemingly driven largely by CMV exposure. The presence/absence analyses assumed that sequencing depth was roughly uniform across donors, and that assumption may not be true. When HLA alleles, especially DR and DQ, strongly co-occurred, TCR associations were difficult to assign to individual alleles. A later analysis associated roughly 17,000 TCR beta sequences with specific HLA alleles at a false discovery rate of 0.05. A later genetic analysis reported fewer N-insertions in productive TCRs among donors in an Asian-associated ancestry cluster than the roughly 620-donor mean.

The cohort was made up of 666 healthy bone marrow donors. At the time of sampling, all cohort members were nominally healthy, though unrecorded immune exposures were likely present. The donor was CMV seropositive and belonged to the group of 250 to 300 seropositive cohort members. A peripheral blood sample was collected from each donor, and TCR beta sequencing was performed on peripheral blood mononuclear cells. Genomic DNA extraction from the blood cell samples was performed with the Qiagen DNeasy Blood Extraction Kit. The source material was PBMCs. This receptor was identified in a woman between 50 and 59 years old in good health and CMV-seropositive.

The nucleotide sequence reads as follows: TGTGCCAGCAGTGGGCCCCCGGGACAGGAGAAGCGCTCTGGGGCCAACGTCCTGACTTTC. This is translated as CASSGPPGQEKRSGANVLTF. Recombination joined TRBV2 with TRBJ2-6, and 8 bases in between align with TRBD1. The germline V gene supplies CDR1 SNHLY and CDR2 FYNNEI. The CDR3 goes from the cysteine to the phenylalanine over 20 residues. Here the CDR3 DNA is all that survives: 60 bases in frame from base 1. V is cut back by 4 bases and J by 0 bases, with 14 bases in the junction unmatched.